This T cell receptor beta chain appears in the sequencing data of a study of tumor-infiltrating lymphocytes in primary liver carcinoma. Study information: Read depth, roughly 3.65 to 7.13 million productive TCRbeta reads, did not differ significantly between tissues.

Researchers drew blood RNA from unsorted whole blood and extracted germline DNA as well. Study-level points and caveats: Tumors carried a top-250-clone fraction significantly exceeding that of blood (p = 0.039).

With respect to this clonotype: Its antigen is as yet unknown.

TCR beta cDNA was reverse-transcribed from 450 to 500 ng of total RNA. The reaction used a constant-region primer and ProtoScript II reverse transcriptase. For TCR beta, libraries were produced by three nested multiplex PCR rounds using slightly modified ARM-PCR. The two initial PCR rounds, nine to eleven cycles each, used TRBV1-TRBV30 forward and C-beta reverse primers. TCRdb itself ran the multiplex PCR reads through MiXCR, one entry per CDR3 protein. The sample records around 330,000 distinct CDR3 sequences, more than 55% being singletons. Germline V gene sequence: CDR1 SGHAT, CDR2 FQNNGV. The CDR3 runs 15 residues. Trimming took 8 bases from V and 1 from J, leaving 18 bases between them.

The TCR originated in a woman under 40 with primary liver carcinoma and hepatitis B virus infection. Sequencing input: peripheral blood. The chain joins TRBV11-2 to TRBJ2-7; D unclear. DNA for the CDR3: TGTGCCAGCGGCCATAGTGGGTTTTGGTCCTACGAGCAGTACTTC. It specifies CASGHSGFWSYEQYF.